This TCR beta chain derives from a study of beta chain features in type 1 diabetes. This CDR3 comprises 14 residues. The V gene end was trimmed by 3 bases and the J gene end by 7 bases; junction bases not matched to a gene: 4. Looked up from germline, CDR1 is SGHAT and CDR2 is FQNNGV. Populations obtained by sorting all exceeded 95% purity. Since all of the isolated RNA was reverse transcribed, expressed TCRB transcripts were what got sequenced. Libraries were prepared by immunoSEQ multiplex PCR; TCRdb keeps only in-frame clonotypes and omits some of them. This sample has under 500,000 clones, with approximately 28% found just once.

The chain carries TRBV11-2 and TRBJ2-4; 9 bases map to TRBD1. This sequence originates from a man younger than 30 in good health. The source material was naive CD4+ T cells from blood. CDR3 DNA sequence: TGTGCCAGCAGCTTGGGACAGGGCTGGAACATTCAGTACTTC. This encodes CASSLGQGWNIQYF.